This T cell receptor (beta chain) was retrieved from a study of Graves' ophthalmopathy and Graves' hyperthyroidism (dated by TCRdb to 2016 to 2019). Broadly, across the study: Peripheral blood was collected at initial diagnosis, before any treatment. In five or six hyperthyroidism patients, the T-cell repertoires found in thyroid tissue were compared with those found in blood. The 85 to 100 discovery patients were divided at random into training and test sets in a 7:3 ratio. In total, 135 blood samples were TCR-sequenced: some 43 ophthalmopathy, 80 or so hyperthyroidism and some 17 hyperthyroidism-to-ophthalmopathy patients. For independent validation, a separate cohort was made up of approximately 18 hyperthyroidism patients plus 17 patients who later progressed from hyperthyroidism to ophthalmopathy. To tell Graves' ophthalmopathy apart from Graves' hyperthyroidism, and to predict which patients would progress to ophthalmopathy, the study relied on TCR beta repertoire signatures. A discovery set of 90 to 100 patients (approximately 45 ophthalmopathy, 55 to 65 stable hyperthyroidism) was enrolled to explore V-J signatures distinguishing ophthalmopathy from hyperthyroidism. Once sampling was done, hyperthyroidism patients were given methimazole at a starting dose of 30 mg daily, while ophthalmopathy patients were given high-dose intravenous methylprednisolone. Results the study describes overall, beyond this receptor: Most expanded thyroid clonotypes with frequency above 0.001 were also detected in blood, suggesting blood repertoires may reflect the thyroid immune response. Ophthalmopathy was separated from stable hyperthyroidism by the 13-signature model with 85% to 90% sensitivity and about 81% specificity in cross-validation and with 80%/75% in the test set. In validation, the model predicted ophthalmopathy progression with about 71% sensitivity and 72% to 80% specificity; some twelve predicted patients were CT-confirmed with GO in a median of 6.5 months. No statistical method was used to predetermine the sample size, and group allocation was not hidden from the investigators.

TCR beta CDR3 regions were amplified from RNA transcripts for repertoire sequencing. A first-round RT-PCR used HTBI primers with the Qiagen OneStep RT-PCR kit, followed by a second-round multiplex PCR, size selection and purification. The libraries underwent paired-end sequencing with 100 bp reads on an Illumina HiSeq2000. As for the authors' bioinformatics: SOAPnuke was used for read processing, and reads with adapters, uncalled bases, a mean Phred below 15, or no exact constant-primer or identifier match were discarded. High-quality paired reads were merged with COPE v1.2.5. Each unique nucleotide sequence was defined as a clonotype, and clonotypes were aligned to IMGT TRB V, D and J references with MiTCR v1.1. Only V-J combinations with frequency above 0.0001 were analysed, covering around 99% of repertoires. For each V-J combination, a TCR clonal expansion and chaos score was defined as the ratio of F50 clonal expansion to chaos observed in the TCRdist matrix. Welch's t-statistics and random forest were used to reduce features to about a dozen V-J combinations, which were fed into a naive Bayes classifier. The similarity between thyroid and blood repertoires was quantified using the Morisita-Horn index. The public sequencing data were trimmed at Q25 with fastp and processed into clonotypes with MiXCR by TCRdb, which kept only in-frame beta chains. When rows share a CDR3 protein, they turn into one entry using the most common DNA and genes. TCRdb's processing, not the authors' own work, is the source of the V and J calls. The sample table records some 410,000 distinct CDR3 sequences; over 20% of these occur just once. Clones ranked in the top ten supply roughly 3% of the sample.

This clonotype was counted ten times or more. Its cognate antigen has yet to be identified. No per-base quality is available; no much larger clone lies one base away. CDR1 LGHNT and CDR2 FRNRAP are derived from the germline V gene. V is cut by 3 bases and J by 9 bases, and the space between the germline ends is 9 bases. The CDR3 starts with the cysteine, ends with the phenylalanine, and has 12 residues. Only the CDR3 part of the read is kept: 36 bases, read in frame from the first base. Hyperthyroidism was considered stable if no progression to ophthalmopathy occurred within 18 months of follow-up. Patients with hyperthyroidism were aged 18 to 65 years, had been newly diagnosed, and had a disease duration of less than 2 months. Patients with other autoimmune diseases, uncontrolled infections, pregnancy or lactation were excluded. Diagnosis relied on clinical symptoms, serum thyroxine, TRAb, thyroid ultrasound and orbital computed tomography. PBMCs were isolated from approximately 10 ml of fresh peripheral blood by Ficoll-Paque density gradient centrifugation. Total RNA was extracted using Trizol reagent, and RNA quality was checked on an Agilent 2100 Bioanalyzer.

The sequence was obtained from a woman between 18 and 30 years old with stable Graves' hyperthyroidism. Donor details come from another sample of the same person, matched by shared clones. The specimen was peripheral blood. This receptor chain uses TRBV12-5 and TRBJ1-5; no D gene can be assigned with confidence. This receptor carries the CDR3 CASGFGAWPQHF. The DNA sequence reads TGTGCTAGTGGTTTCGGAGCGTGGCCCCAGCATTTT.